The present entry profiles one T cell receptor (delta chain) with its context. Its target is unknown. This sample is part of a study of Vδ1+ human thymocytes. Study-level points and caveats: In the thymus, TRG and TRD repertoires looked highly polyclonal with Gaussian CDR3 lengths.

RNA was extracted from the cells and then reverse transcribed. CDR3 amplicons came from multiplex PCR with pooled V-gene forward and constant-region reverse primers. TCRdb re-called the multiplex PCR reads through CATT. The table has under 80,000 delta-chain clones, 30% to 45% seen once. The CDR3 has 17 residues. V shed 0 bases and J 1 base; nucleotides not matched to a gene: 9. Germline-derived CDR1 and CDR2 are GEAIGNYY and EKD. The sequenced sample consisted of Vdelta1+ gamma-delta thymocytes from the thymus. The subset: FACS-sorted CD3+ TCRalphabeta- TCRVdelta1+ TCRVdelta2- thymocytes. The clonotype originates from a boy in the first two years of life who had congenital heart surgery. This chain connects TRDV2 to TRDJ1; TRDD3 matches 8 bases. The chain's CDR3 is CACDTVRGIGPTDKLIF. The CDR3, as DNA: TGTGCCTGTGACACCGTAAGGGGGATAGGTCCCACCGATAAACTCATCTTT.